Listed below are T cell receptor beta chains from one sample, sequenced in a study of T cells in Graves' hyperthyroidism and ophthalmopathy. TCRdb itself ran the multiplex PCR reads through MiXCR, one entry per CDR3 protein. The data show 250,000 to 300,000 distinct CDR3 sequences, approximately 14% seen once. The specimen was blood. The source is a woman aged 45-65 years with Graves' hyperthyroidism that later progressed to Graves' ophthalmopathy. Both conserved end residues are part of each CDR3. The order of the fields is D gene, clone size, J gene, V gene, CDR3 protein, CDR3 DNA. A D gene is named only where the DNA matches it firmly. The listing skips clone size in some rows; elsewhere it reads once, few, many or a size class.

>.|.|TRBJ2-4|TRBV3-1
CASSQVRARTKAKNIQYF
TGTGCCAGCAGCCAAGTTAGGGCCAGGACCAAAGCCAAAAACATTCAGTACTTC
>TRBD1|.|TRBJ2-1|TRBV11-2
CASSLRTGVNEQFF
TGTGCCAGCAGCTTAAGGACAGGGGTGAATGAGCAGTTCTTC
>TRBD2|many|TRBJ2-1|TRBV28
CASSYGGTSANEQFF
TGTGCCAGCAGTTATGGGGGGACTAGCGCTAATGAGCAGTTCTTC
>TRBD1|many|TRBJ1-1|TRBV24-1
CATSADRVEAFF
TGTGCCACCAGTGCGGACAGGGTTGAAGCTTTCTTT
>.|few|TRBJ1-2|TRBV5-5
CASSFSLSNYGYTF
TGTGCCAGCAGCTTTTCCCTCTCTAACTATGGCTACACCTTC
>TRBD2|few|TRBJ2-5|TRBV7-2
CASSSSTGGGETQYF
TGTGCCAGCAGTTCCTCAACGGGGGGGGGAGAGACCCAGTACTTC
>.|few|TRBJ1-6|TRBV28
CASRAGTSNSPLHF
TGTGCCAGCAGGGCCGGGACAAGTAATTCACCCCTCCACTTT
>.|many|TRBJ2-1|TRBV12-3/TRBV12-4
CASSRGAAYNEQFF
TGTGCCAGCAGTAGGGGGGCCGCCTACAATGAGCAGTTCTTC
>TRBD2|.|TRBJ2-1|TRBV7-9
CASSPGAGGYNEQFF
TGTGCCAGCAGCCCAGGAGCGGGAGGCTACAATGAGCAGTTCTTC
>TRBD1|few|TRBJ2-3|TRBV5-1
CASSPGQETDTQYF
TGCGCCAGCAGCCCCGGACAGGAGACAGATACGCAGTATTTT
>TRBD2|.|TRBJ2-4|TRBV20-1
CSARNLAGAWNIQYF
TGCAGTGCTAGGAATCTAGCGGGAGCTTGGAACATTCAGTACTTC
>.|few|TRBJ2-2|TRBV9
CASSEGNTGELFF
TGTGCCAGCAGCGAGGGAAACACCGGGGAGCTGTTTTTT
>.|.|TRBJ2-3|TRBV10-3
CAISDGGGTDTQYF
TGTGCCATCAGTGACGGCGGAGGCACAGATACGCAGTATTTT
>.|many|TRBJ1-1|TRBV5-1
CASSFDGRLLTMNTEAFF
TGCGCCAGCAGCTTTGATGGTAGACTTCTTACCATGAACACTGAAGCTTTCTTT
>.|many|TRBJ2-7|TRBV12-3/TRBV12-4
CASSLLGAYEQYF
TGTGCCAGCAGTTTACTGGGAGCCTACGAGCAGTACTTC
>TRBD2|few|TRBJ2-7|TRBV18
CASSGGPTGGEQYF
TGTGCCAGCTCAGGAGGCCCGACGGGAGGCGAGCAGTACTTC
>.|many|TRBJ2-7|TRBV28
CASSRGDTYEQYF
TGTGCCAGCAGTAGAGGGGATACCTACGAGCAGTACTTC
>.|.|TRBJ2-7|TRBV6-1
CASTPEPEGTYEQYF
TGTGCCAGCACCCCTGAGCCTGAGGGTACCTACGAGCAGTACTTC
>.|many|TRBJ1-2|TRBV2
CASRGKGRLVYGYTF
TGTGCCAGCAGAGGAAAGGGGAGGTTGGTCTATGGCTACACCTTC
>TRBD1|.|TRBJ2-7|TRBV10-3
CASAWGQGEQYF
TGTGCCAGCGCCTGGGGACAGGGAGAGCAGTACTTC
>.|many|TRBJ1-3|TRBV2
CASLRDSGNTIYF
TGTGCCAGCCTACGAGACAGTGGAAACACCATATATTTT
>TRBD2|many|TRBJ2-1|TRBV13
CASSPTPGTTPSGAYNEQFF
TGTGCCAGCAGCCCTACACCCGGGACAACCCCTAGCGGGGCCTACAATGAGCAGTTCTTC
>TRBD2|many|TRBJ2-7|TRBV7-9
CASSRPRISGRALSYEQYF
TGTGCCAGCAGCCGACCCCGCATTAGCGGGAGGGCCCTCTCCTACGAGCAGTACTTC
>.|many|TRBJ2-5|TRBV4-1
CASSHGDTQETQYF
TGCGCCAGCAGCCATGGGGACACACAAGAGACCCAGTACTTC